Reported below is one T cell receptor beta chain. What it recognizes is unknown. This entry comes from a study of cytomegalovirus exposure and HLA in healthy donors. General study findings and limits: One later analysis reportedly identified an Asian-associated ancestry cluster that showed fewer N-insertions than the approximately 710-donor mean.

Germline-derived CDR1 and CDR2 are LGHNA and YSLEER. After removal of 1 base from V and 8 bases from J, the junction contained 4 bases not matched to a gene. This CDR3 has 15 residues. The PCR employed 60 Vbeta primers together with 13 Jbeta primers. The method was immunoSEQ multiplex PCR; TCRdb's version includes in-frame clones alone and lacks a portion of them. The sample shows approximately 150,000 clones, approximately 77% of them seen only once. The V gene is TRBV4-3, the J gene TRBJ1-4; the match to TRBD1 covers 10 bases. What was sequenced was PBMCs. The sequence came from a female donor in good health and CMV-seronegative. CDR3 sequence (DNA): TGCGCCAGCAGCCAAGGGACAGGGGGGGGAGAAAAACTGTTTTTT. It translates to CASSQGTGGGEKLFF.